What follows are 10 T cell receptor beta chains derived from one specimen sequenced in a study of control samples from healthy donors and cancer patients. Method: immunoSEQ multiplex PCR; TCRdb's copy keeps in-frame clones and lacks some. Of about 150,000 clones listed, around 96% are singletons. The sequenced sample consisted of blood. The receptors were gathered from a man aged 35 to 55 in good health.

This clone appeared a single time. V and J are TRBV27 and TRBJ2-1, with 9 positions matching TRBD1. The length of the CDR3 is 16 residues. V shed 2 bases, J shed 5 bases, and the junction held 7 bases outside the gene matches. Per the germline V gene, CDR1 is MNHEY and CDR2 is SMNVEV (reference sequence). CDR3 in DNA: TGTGCCAGCAGTTTAGACGGGACAGGGTACAACAATGAGCAGTTCTTC. Encoded protein: CASSLDGTGYNNEQFF.

The chain employs TRBV27 and TRBJ1-2; no definite D call. The CDR3 has 14 amino acids. The germline gives CDR1 MNHEY, CDR2 SMNVEV (reference sequence). The V end lost 2 bases, the J end lost 0 bases, and 7 bases lay between the germline ends. DNA for the CDR3: TGTGCCAGCAGTTTAACCGGCCCTAACTATGGCTACACCTTC. It encodes CASSLTGPNYGYTF.

The chain employs TRBV27 and TRBJ2-7; perhaps TRBD2 as D (5 bases). With 6 bases removed from V and 2 bases from J, the gap between germline ends came to 14 bases. CDR3 length: 14 residues. CDR1 is MNHEY and CDR2 is SMNVEV in the germline V gene (reference sequence). In nucleotides, the CDR3 is TGTGCCAGCAGCCCCGGGGTGGCCCCCTACGAGCAGTACTTC. Amino acids: CASSPGVAPYEQYF.

V and J are TRBV6-2 or TRBV6-3 and TRBJ1-1, with D hard to call. The germline gives CDR1 MNHEY, CDR2 SVGEGT. Trimming stripped 0 bases from V and 4 bases from J, with 6 bases between. The CDR3 is 13 amino acids. The CDR3 DNA sequence: TGTGCCAGCAGTTACTCGTCAGTCACTGAAGCTTTCTTT. Its translation: CASSYSSVTEAFF.

The V and J genes are TRBV19 and TRBJ1-2; 7 bases align to TRBD1. This CDR3 contains 15 residues. Germline V CDR1 and CDR2: LNHDA, SQIVND (reference sequence). J lost 3 bases, V lost 3 bases, and 7 bases had no gene match. CDR3 sequence (DNA): TGTGCCAGTAGTATGATTGACAGGGAGCACTATGGCTACACCTTC. This gives the protein CASSMIDREHYGYTF.

This chain connects TRBV5-4 to TRBJ1-3; D is unclear. The CDR3 sequence is 14 residues long. V was pared by 10 bases and J by 0 bases, with 14 bases between. Per germline, CDR1 SGHNT and CDR2 YYREEE (reference sequence). CDR3 nucleotides: TGTGCCCTATCGCGTCGGACCTCTGGAAACACCATATATTTT. It codes for CALSRRTSGNTIYF.

This chain's CDR3 is CASSLSEGPRHYEQYF. Here the CDR3 DNA reads TGCGCCAGCAGCCTCTCGGAAGGCCCTCGGCACTACGAGCAGTACTTC. This chain uses TRBV5-1 with TRBJ2-7; D ambiguous. CDR1 and CDR2 (germline): SGHRS, YFSETQ. V shed 4 bases and J shed 3 bases, with 20 bases lying between them. This CDR3 spans 16 amino acids.

The chain couples TRBV5-1 to TRBJ1-2, with D hard to call. Looked up from germline, CDR1 is SGHRS and CDR2 is YFSETQ. The CDR3 totals 12 residues. Deletions cut 4 bases from V and 4 bases from J, with 8 bases between. The CDR3 nucleotides are TGCGCCAGCAGCCTGGCAAGCTATGGCTACACCTTC. This encodes CASSLASYGYTF.

J is TRBJ1-2 and V is TRBV28, with D perhaps matching TRBD1 (6 bases). The length of the CDR3 is 15 residues. The germline CDR1 and CDR2 sequences are MDHEN and SYDVKM. V lost 5 bases and J lost 4, with 17 bases in between. Here the CDR3 reads CASSPPDRSFYGYTF. The CDR3 DNA follows: TGTGCCAGCAGTCCCCCGGACAGAAGCTTCTATGGCTACACCTTC.

This clone came up once. V gene TRBV6-5 combines with J gene TRBJ1-5, with 7 bases fitting TRBD1. Germline CDR1 reads MNHEY; CDR2 reads SVGAGI. The CDR3 has 15 residues. The V segment lost 10 bases and the J segment 0 bases; nucleotides outside the gene matches: 9. As DNA, the CDR3 is TGTGCCACCAAACAGGGGCCTTATAGCAATCAGCCCCAGCATTTT. The encoded protein is CATKQGPYSNQPQHF.